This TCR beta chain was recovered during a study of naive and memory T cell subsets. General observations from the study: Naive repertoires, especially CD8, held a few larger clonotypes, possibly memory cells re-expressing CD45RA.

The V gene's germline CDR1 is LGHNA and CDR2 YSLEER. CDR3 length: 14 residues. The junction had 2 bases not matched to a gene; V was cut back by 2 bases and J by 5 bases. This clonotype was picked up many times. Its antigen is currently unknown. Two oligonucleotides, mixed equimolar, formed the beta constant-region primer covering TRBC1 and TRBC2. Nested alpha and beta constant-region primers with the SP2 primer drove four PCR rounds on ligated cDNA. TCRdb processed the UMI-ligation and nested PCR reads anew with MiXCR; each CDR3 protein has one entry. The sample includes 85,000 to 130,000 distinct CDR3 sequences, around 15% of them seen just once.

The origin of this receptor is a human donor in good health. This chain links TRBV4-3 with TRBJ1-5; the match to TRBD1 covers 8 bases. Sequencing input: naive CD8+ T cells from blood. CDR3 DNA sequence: TGCGCCAGCAGCCAATTGACAGGGGATCAGCCCCAGCATTTT. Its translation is CASSQLTGDQPQHF.